The T cell receptor beta chain described here comes from a study of shared clonotypes between healthy human individuals. Findings and caveats of the study: Naive CD4 clonotypes were shared across several donors at 4.5% to 6%. Represented diversity, genetic and exposure-history alike, was limited by few donors.

The naive CD8 subset, CD45RO-negative cells positively selected for CCR7, excluded terminally differentiated effector memory CD45RA+ cells. About this clone itself: Its antigen is undetermined.

Using immunoSEQ multiplex PCR, the repertoire was profiled, and TCRdb retains in-frame clones only, with some absent. The table has about 2.2 million clones, over 85% seen once. The sample taken for sequencing was naive CD8+ T cells from PBMCs. This receptor was identified in a man between 18 and 29 years old in good health. Some clones in this sample may be carry-over from other donors' samples.

The CDR3 bases are TGTGCCAGCAGCTTAGAGAGGGGTCCAGATACGCAGTATTTT. Its protein is CASSLERGPDTQYF. The rearrangement uses TRBV7-9 and TRBJ2-3; either TRBD1 or TRBD2 may fit D (5 bases each). Per germline, CDR1 SEHNR and CDR2 FQNEAQ (reference sequence). The CDR3 length is 14 residues. The V and J ends lost 1 base and 4 bases respectively, with 9 bases between them.